The 2 T cell receptor beta chains in this list originate from one sample, sequenced in a study of glioma-infiltrating T cells after dendritic cell vaccination. Measured with immunoSEQ multiplex PCR; TCRdb has only the in-frame clones, and not every one. Here the sample spans about 36,000 clones, around 80% being singletons. Sequenced material: blood, taken before dendritic cell vaccination. The receptors shown here come from a human donor with glioblastoma.

The chain has TRBV7-2 and TRBJ2-2; a weak D match, TRBD2 (5 bases). Per germline, CDR1 SGHTA and CDR2 FQGNSA. This CDR3 comprises 17 residues. Deletions cut 5 bases from V and 6 bases from J, with 22 bases between. The CDR3 region is CASSGPPGGLQAGELFF. The CDR3 bases are TGTGCCAGCAGCGGGCCCCCTGGCGGGTTGCAGGCCGGGGAGCTGTTTTTT.

This clone was picked up a small number of times. This chain connects TRBV30 to TRBJ1-2; tentatively, D is TRBD1 (5 bases). The CDR3 loop spans 11 amino acids. Trimming took off 6 bases at V and 4 bases at J, with 9 bases between the two ends. Germline assignment: CDR1 GTSNPN and CDR2 SVGIG (reference sequence). CDR3 nucleotide sequence: TGTGCCTGCAGGGATAGCTATGGCTACACCTTC. Encoded protein: CACRDSYGYTF. The whole variable domain, filled in from reference TRBV30 and TRBJ1-2, reads SQTIHQWPATLVQPVGSPLSLECTVEGTSNPNLYWYRQAAGRGLQLLFYSVGIGQISSEVPQNLSASRPQDRQFILSSKKLLLSDSGFYLCACRDSYGYTFGSGTRLTVV.